The 19 T cell receptor beta chains listed next were all sequenced from one sample in a study of Tregs in tolerant kidney transplant recipients. Profiling relied on immunoSEQ multiplex PCR, and the TCRdb table lists in-frame clones only, not all of them. This repertoire includes roughly 50,000 clones. The sequencing used CD4+ T cells from blood, collected before the transplant. The origin of the receptors is a human donor who received a combined kidney and bone marrow transplant.

On this clone: One end of the junction fails to match germline, which may point to a read error. Read sequence stops 3 residues before the CDR3 end, and the germline J gene provides the missing end. V is TRBV30 and J is TRBJ2-2; tentatively, D is TRBD2 (5 bases). This CDR3 spans 16 amino acids. Germline V gene lookup returns CDR1 GTSNPN and CDR2 SVGIG (reference sequence). The CDR3 loop reads CAWGVMGAVNTGELFF. The CDR3 DNA, read in part, is TGTGCCTGGGGTGTCATGGGAGCGGTTAACACCGGGGAG.

To note about this clone: The read terminates 3 residues before the CDR3 end, so the remaining end is supplied by the germline J gene. The chain joins TRBV7-2 to TRBJ1-3; 7 positions agree with TRBD1. V gave up 6 bases and J gave up 2 bases; unmatched junction bases: 4. Germline V lookup: CDR1 SGHTA, CDR2 FQGNSA. The CDR3 runs 14 residues. CDR3 region: CASRLTGTGNTIYF. CDR3 DNA, as far as it was read: TGTGCCAGCAGATTGACAGGGACTGGAAACACC.

A note on this clone: The DNA ends 3 residues before the CDR3 does, and the rest of the CDR3 is filled in from the germline J gene. The rearrangement links TRBV23-1 to TRBJ1-5; 9 bases fit TRBD1. TRBV23-1 qualifies as an ORF whose function is uncertain. The CDR3 spans 16 residues. V lost 10 bases and J lost 0; bases outside the gene matches: 10. This CDR3 is CATDKGQGYSNQPQHF. The part of the CDR3 DNA that was read is TGCGCCACCGACAAGGGACAGGGATATAGCAATCAGCCC.

The covered CDR3 bases are TGTGCCTGCCGGGGGTTCTCCTACAATGAG. Amino acids: CACRGFSYNE. The whole CDR3 sequence is CACRGFSYNEQFF. V gene TRBV7-9 combines with J gene TRBJ2-1, with a possible D match to TRBD2 (6 bases). The read comes to an end 3 residues before the CDR3 does, leaving the germline J gene to fill in the end. The ends were cut back, 11 bases at V and 0 bases at J, with 11 bases in the middle. CDR3 size: 13 residues. Germline CDR1 SEHNR, CDR2 FQNEAQ (reference sequence).

Notes on this clone: The read stops 3 residues short of the end of the CDR3; the missing end is completed from the germline J gene. This chain connects TRBV5-1 to TRBJ2-5; 8 nucleotides match TRBD1. With 0 bases clipped from V and 4 bases from J, the junction kept 5 bases outside the gene matches. The CDR3 covers 15 residues. CDR1 and CDR2 (germline): SGHRS, YFSETQ. CDR3: CASSLGRGQSETQYF. The covered CDR3 bases are TGCGCCAGCAGCTTGGGCAGGGGGCAGTCAGAGACC.

A note on this clone: Read data end 3 residues before the CDR3 end; the end is taken from the germline J gene. This sequence joins TRBV11-3 and TRBJ2-1, with D unclear. CDR3 size: 13 residues. From germline, CDR1 is SGHNT and CDR2 YENEEA. V was shortened by 2 bases and J by 5 bases, with 7 bases between the two germline ends. The part of the CDR3 DNA that was read is TGTGCCAGCAGCTTAAACCGGGACAATGAG. Translating gives CASSLNRDNE. The entire CDR3 sequence reads CASSLNRDNEQFF.

The CDR3 sequence: CASGKGQGALTEAFF. CDR3 DNA (partial): TGTGCCAGCGGGAAGGGACAGGGGGCTTTAACTGAA. This sequence joins TRBV7-6 and TRBJ1-1; 12 bases line up with TRBD1. Read data end 3 residues before the CDR3 end; the end is taken from the germline J gene. Trimming at V came to 8 bases and at J to 5 bases, leaving 9 bases not matched to a gene. The CDR3 consists of 15 residues. Germline assignment: CDR1 SGHVS and CDR2 FNYEAQ. The full variable domain, rest sourced from reference TRBV7-6 and TRBJ1-1, is GAGVSQSPRYKVTKRGQDVALRCDPISGHVSLYWYRQALGQGPEFLTYFNYEAQQDKSGLPNDRFSAERPEGSISTLTIQRTEQRDSAMYRCASGKGQGALTEAFFGQGTRLTVV.

For this clone: The read stops 3 residues short of the end of the CDR3; the missing end is completed from the germline J gene. This sequence joins TRBV6-2 or TRBV6-3 and TRBJ2-1, with 7 bases fitting TRBD2. The CDR3 loop spans 14 amino acids. The germline gives CDR1 MNHEY, CDR2 SVGEGT. V shed 7 bases and J 5 bases; nucleotides not matched to a gene: 8. The CDR3 reads CASMLSGADNEQFF. The sequenced part of the CDR3 DNA is TGTGCCAGCATGCTCAGCGGGGCCGACAATGAG.

About this clone itself: With the read ending 3 residues before the CDR3 end, the germline J gene is used to fill in that end. V is TRBV19 and J is TRBJ2-5; TRBD2 is a possible D gene (5 bases). The V end was cut by 0 bases, the J end by 7 bases, with 12 bases between. The CDR3 has 14 residues. From germline, CDR1 is LNHDA and CDR2 SQIVND (reference sequence). The CDR3 DNA, read in part, is TGTGCCAGTAGTATAGATCGGGGTCGGGGGACC. Protein sequence: CASSIDRGRGT. The entire CDR3 protein reads CASSIDRGRGTQYF.

Notes on this clone: The sequenced fragment ends 3 residues before the CDR3 boundary, so the rest is inferred from the germline J gene. The chain combines TRBV2 with TRBJ2-3; D gene ambiguous. CDR1 SNHLY and CDR2 FYNNEI come from the germline V gene. This CDR3 has 16 residues. The V and J ends lost 5 bases and 1 base respectively, with 16 bases between them. Incomplete CDR3 DNA: TGTGCCAGCAGTCCGCCCCGTCTTCAGGGCACAGATACG. Encoded protein: CASSPPRLQGTDT. The full CDR3 protein is CASSPPRLQGTDTQYF.

As regards this clone: The missing CDR3 end, 3 residues past where the read stops, is filled in from the germline J gene. The rearrangement joins TRBV18 to TRBJ1-2, with D possibly matching TRBD1 (6 bases). Germline V gives CDR1 KGHSH, CDR2 LQKENI. This CDR3 comprises 17 residues. Partial CDR3 DNA: TGTGCCAGCTCACCTTTGTTAAAATCACAGGGTATCGGCGGC. Protein: CASSPLLKSQGIGG. The whole CDR3 protein is CASSPLLKSQGIGGYTF.

Concerning this clone: The sequenced fragment ends 3 residues before the CDR3 boundary, so the rest is inferred from the germline J gene. This chain links TRBV18 with TRBJ1-1; a possible D gene is TRBD1 (5 bases). Germline assignment: CDR1 KGHSH and CDR2 LQKENI. CDR3 length: 13 amino acids. The CDR3 protein is CASSPPPGREAFF. CDR3 DNA, as far as it was read: TGTGCCAGCTCACCCCCCCCAGGGAGGGAA.

Comment on this clone: The CDR3 end falls 3 residues outside the read, so it is completed with the germline J gene. J is TRBJ2-3 and V is TRBV29-1, with D maybe TRBD1 (6 bases). This CDR3 comprises 13 residues. V dropped 7 bases and J dropped 5 bases, with 16 bases sitting between them. CDR1 is SQVTM, CDR2 ANQGSEA, per germline. The CDR3 spells CSARGGAVDTQYF. The DNA read from the CDR3 is TGCAGCGCTAGAGGGGGAGCAGTAGATACG.

Remarks on this clone: The CDR3 end is not reached by the read, which stops 3 residues before it; the germline J gene fills it in. The rearrangement links TRBV5-1 to TRBJ1-1, with TRBD1 matching over 9 bases. The V gene end was trimmed by 3 bases and the J gene end by 5 bases; junction bases not matched to a gene: 8. CDR1 is SGHRS and CDR2 is YFSETQ in the germline V gene. This CDR3 has 15 residues. CDR3 bases read: TGCGCCAGCAGCTACCCGACAGGGGGATATACTGAA. Its protein is CASSYPTGGYTE. The complete CDR3 protein is CASSYPTGGYTEAFF. Filled out from reference TRBV5-1 and TRBJ1-1, the complete variable domain reads KAGVTQTPRYLIKTRGQQVTLSCSPISGHRSVSWYQQTPGQGLQFLFEYFSETQRNKGNFPGRFSGRQFSNSRSEMNVSTLELGDSALYLCASSYPTGGYTEAFFGQGTRLTVV.

With regard to this clone: Read coverage stops 3 residues before the CDR3 terminus; the germline J gene supplies the remainder. The chain couples TRBV7-2 to TRBJ1-2; a possible D gene is TRBD1 (6 bases). Germline lookup yields CDR1 SGHTA and CDR2 FQGNSA. Trimming stripped 8 bases from V and 2 bases from J, with 18 bases between. The CDR3 covers 15 residues. The CDR3 DNA, read in part, is TGTGCCAGCCAAGACCCCGGACAGAGCAACTATGGC. Amino acid sequence: CASQDPGQSNYG. The whole CDR3 region reads CASQDPGQSNYGYTF.

As regards this clone: The read halts 3 residues ahead of the CDR3 end, with the missing end drawn from the germline J gene. The rearrangement uses TRBV7-8 and TRBJ2-3; D is possibly TRBD1 (6 bases). The length of the CDR3 is 13 residues. Trimming took 8 bases from V and 2 from J, leaving 11 bases between them. Germline V gives CDR1 SGHVS, CDR2 FQNEAQ. The DNA read from the CDR3 is TGTGCCAGCGGACAGCGCAACACAGATACG. It specifies CASGQRNTDT. The whole CDR3 sequence is CASGQRNTDTQYF. Filled out from reference TRBV7-8 and TRBJ2-3, the complete variable domain reads GAGVSQSPRYKVAKRGQDVALRCDPISGHVSLFWYQQALGQGPEFLTYFQNEAQLDKSGLPSDRFFAERPEGSVSTLKIQRTQQEDSAVYLCASGQRNTDTQYFGPGTRLTVL.

The CDR3 protein is CASSPGNGYTF. The covered CDR3 bases are TGTGCCAGCTCACCGGGCAATGGC. The chain carries TRBV18 and TRBJ1-2; D is uncertain. The missing CDR3 end, 3 residues past where the read stops, is filled in from the germline J gene. The CDR3 loop spans 11 amino acids. The germline gives CDR1 KGHSH, CDR2 LQKENI. V was cut by 3 bases and J by 6 bases, with 5 bases left in between.

As regards this clone: From the germline J gene comes the end of the CDR3, since the read stops 3 residues before it. The genes are TRBV19 and TRBJ1-4, with TRBD1 matching over 7 bases. V was clipped by 4 bases and J by 8 bases; unmatched bases: 16. Germline CDR1 reads LNHDA; CDR2 reads SQIVND (reference sequence). This CDR3 has 17 residues. The sequenced part of the CDR3 DNA is TGTGCCAGTAGTACCCGAAGCCCGGGCAGGGGGGCGGAAAAA. Its translation is CASSTRSPGRGAEK. The whole CDR3 is CASSTRSPGRGAEKLFF.

Concerning this clone: The CDR3 goes on 3 residues after the read ends, and that part is filled in from the germline J gene. This chain links TRBV2 with TRBJ1-1; D call uncertain. CDR1 and CDR2 from the germline V gene are SNHLY and FYNNEI. This CDR3 has 15 amino acids. Trimming left V 1 base short and J 1 base short, with 10 bases between. The CDR3 region is CASSEVGPANTEAFF. The DNA read from the CDR3 is TGTGCCAGCAGTGAAGTTGGGCCAGCGAACACTGAA.